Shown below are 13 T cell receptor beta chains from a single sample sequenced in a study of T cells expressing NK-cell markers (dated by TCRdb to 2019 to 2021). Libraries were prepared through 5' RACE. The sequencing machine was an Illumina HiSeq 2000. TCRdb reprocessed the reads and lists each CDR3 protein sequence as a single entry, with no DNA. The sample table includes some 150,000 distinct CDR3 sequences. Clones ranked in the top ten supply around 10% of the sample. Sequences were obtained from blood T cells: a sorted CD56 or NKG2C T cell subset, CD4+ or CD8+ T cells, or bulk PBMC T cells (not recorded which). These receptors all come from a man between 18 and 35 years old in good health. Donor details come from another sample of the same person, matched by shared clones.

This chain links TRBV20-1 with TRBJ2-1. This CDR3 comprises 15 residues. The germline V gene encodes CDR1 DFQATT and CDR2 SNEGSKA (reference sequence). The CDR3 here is CSASMSSGTYNEQFF.

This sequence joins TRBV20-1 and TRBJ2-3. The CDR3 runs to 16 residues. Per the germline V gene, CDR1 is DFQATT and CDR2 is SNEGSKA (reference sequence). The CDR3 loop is CSARPFGSSSTDTQYF.

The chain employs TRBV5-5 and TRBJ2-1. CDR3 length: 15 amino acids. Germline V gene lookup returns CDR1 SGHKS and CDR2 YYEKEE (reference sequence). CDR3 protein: CASSSINSSYNEQFF. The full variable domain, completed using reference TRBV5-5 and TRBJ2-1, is DAGVTQSPTHLIKTRGQQVTLRCSPISGHKSVSWYQQVLGQGPQFIFQYYEKEERGRGNFPDRFSARQFPNYSSELNVNALLLGDSALYLCASSSINSSYNEQFFGPGTRLTVL.

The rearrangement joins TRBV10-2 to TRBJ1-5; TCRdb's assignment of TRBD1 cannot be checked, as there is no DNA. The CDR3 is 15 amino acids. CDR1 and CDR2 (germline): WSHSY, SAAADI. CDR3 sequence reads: CASSEVGAGAQPQHF.

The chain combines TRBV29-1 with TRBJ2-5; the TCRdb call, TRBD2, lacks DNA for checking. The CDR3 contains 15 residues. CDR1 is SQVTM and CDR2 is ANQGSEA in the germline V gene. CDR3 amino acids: CSVEALAGDRETQYF.

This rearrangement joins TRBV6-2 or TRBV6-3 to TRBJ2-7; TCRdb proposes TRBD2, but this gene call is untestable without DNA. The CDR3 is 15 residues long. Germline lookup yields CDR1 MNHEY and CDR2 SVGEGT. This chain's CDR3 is CASSYASGGTYEQYF.

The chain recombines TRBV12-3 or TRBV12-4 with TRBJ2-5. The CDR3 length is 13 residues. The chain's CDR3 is CASSSGDKETQYF.

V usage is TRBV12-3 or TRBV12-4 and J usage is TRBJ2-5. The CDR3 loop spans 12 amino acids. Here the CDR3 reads CASSTVEETQYF.

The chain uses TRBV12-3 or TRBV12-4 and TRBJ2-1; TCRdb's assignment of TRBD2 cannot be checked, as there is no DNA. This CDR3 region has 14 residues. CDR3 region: CASTPGLAQNEQFF.

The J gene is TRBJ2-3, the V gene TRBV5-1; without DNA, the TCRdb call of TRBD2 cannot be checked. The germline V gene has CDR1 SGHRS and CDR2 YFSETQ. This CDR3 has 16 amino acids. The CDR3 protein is CASSGTWGKITDTQYF.

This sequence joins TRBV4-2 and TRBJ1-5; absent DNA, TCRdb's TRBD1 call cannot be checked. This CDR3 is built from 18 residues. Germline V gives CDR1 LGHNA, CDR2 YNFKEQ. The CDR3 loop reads CASSQDWGTGDGNQPQHF.

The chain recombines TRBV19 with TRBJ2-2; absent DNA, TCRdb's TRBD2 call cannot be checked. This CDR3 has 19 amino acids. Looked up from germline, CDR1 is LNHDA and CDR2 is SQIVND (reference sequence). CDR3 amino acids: CASSTWTSGRAGVAGELFF.

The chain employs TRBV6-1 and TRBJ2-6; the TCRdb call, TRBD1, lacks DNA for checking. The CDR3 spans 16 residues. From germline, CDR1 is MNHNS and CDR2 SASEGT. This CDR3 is CASSAQGGSGANVLTF.